What follows describes a single T cell receptor (beta chain). The data were produced by immunoSEQ multiplex PCR, yet TCRdb's version contains in-frame clones alone and is incomplete. The sample holds 300,000 to 400,000 clones; about nine tenths are singletons and the top ten take about 7%. This sample is drawn from a study of blood T cell repertoires in COVID-19. Looking at the study overall: T cells, B-cell-depleted T cells, or PBMCs supplied cDNA or gDNA.

Unmatched junction bases numbered 4, after V lost 6 bases and J lost 1 base. This CDR3 contains 15 residues. From germline, CDR1 is SGHVS and CDR2 FQNEAQ. The receptor was isolated from a woman in her sixties or seventies with COVID-19, enrolled during active disease. The V call is TRBV7-8, the J call TRBJ2-2, with 8 nucleotides matching TRBD2. The sequencing input was peripheral blood. Written as DNA, the CDR3 is TGTGCCAGCAGTTTCCTAGCGGGGAACACCGGGGAGCTGTTTTTT. Protein: CASSFLAGNTGELFF.